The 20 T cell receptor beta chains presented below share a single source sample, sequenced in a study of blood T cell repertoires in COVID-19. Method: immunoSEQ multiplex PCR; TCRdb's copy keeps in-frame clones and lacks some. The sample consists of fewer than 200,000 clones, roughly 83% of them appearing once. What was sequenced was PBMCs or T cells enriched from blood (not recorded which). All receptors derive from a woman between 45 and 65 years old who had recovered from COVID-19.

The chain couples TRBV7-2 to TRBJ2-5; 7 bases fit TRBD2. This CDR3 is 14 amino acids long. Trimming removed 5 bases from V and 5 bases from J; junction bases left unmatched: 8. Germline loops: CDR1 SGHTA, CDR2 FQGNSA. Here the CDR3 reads CASSPAGVGETQYF. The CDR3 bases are TGTGCCAGCAGCCCTGCGGGGGTTGGCGAGACCCAGTACTTC. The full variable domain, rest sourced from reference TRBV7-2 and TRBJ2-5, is GAGVSQSPSNKVTEKGKDVELRCDPISGHTALYWYRQSLGQGLEFLIYFQGNSAPDKSGLPSDRFSAERTGGSVSTLTIQRTQQEDSAVYLCASSPAGVGETQYFGPGTRLLVL.

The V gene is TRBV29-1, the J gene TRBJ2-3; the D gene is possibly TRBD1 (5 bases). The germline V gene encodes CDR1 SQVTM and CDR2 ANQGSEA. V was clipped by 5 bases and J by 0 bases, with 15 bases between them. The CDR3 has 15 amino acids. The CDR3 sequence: CSVRIDSSSTDTQYF. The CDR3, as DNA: TGCAGCGTTAGGATTGACAGTTCTAGCACAGATACGCAGTATTTT.

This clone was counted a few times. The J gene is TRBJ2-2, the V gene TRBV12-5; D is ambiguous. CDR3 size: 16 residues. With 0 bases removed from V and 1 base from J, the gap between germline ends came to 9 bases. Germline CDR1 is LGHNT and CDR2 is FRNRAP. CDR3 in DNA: TGTGCTAGTGGTTTGGTGGTGAGCCAGAACACCGGGGAGCTGTTTTTT. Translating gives CASGLVVSQNTGELFF. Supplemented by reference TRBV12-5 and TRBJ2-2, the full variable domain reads DARVTQTPRHKVTEMGQEVTMRCQPILGHNTVFWYRQTMMQGLELLAYFRNRAPLDDSGMPKDRFSAEMPDATLATLKIQPSEPRDSAVYFCASGLVVSQNTGELFFGEGSRLTVL.

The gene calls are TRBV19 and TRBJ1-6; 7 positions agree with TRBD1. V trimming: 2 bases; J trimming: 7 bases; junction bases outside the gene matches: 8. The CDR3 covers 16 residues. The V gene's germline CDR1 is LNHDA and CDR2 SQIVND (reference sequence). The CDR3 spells CASSITWTGGNSPLHF. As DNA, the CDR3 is TGTGCCAGTAGTATAACATGGACAGGCGGGAATTCACCCCTCCACTTT. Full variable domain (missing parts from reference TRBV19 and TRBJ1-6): DGGITQSPKYLFRKEGQNVTLSCEQNLNHDAMYWYRQDPGQGLRLIYYSQIVNDFQKGDIAEGYSVSREKKESFPLTVTSAQKNPTAFYLCASSITWTGGNSPLHFGNGTRLTVT.

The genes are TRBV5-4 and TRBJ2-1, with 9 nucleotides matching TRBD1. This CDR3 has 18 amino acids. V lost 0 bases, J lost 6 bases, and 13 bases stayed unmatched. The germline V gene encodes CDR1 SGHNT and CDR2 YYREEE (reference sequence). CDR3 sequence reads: CASSLARGTGTLGNEQFF. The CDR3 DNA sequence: TGTGCCAGCAGCTTGGCCCGGGGGACAGGGACTTTGGGCAATGAGCAGTTCTTC.

The CDR3 nucleotides are TGTGCCAGCAGTTTAAGGCGGAAGGCGGATTCCGGGGAGCTGTTTTTT. Residues: CASSLRRKADSGELFF. This chain uses TRBV27 with TRBJ2-2, with no clear D. The V end lost 2 bases, the J end lost 6 bases, and 16 bases lay between the germline ends. Germline CDR1 MNHEY, CDR2 SMNVEV (reference sequence). The CDR3 extends over 16 amino acids.

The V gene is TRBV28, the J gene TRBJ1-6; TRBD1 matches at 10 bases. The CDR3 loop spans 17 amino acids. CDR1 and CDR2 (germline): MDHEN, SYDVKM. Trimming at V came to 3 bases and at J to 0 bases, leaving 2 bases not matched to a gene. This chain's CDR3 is CASSLTGGFSYNSPLHF. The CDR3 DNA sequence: TGTGCCAGCAGTTTGACAGGGGGCTTCTCCTATAATTCACCCCTCCACTTT.

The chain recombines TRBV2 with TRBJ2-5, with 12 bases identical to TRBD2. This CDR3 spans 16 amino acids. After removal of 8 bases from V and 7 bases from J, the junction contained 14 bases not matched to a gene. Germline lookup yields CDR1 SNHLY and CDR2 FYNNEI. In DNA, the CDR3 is TGTGCCAGCGAGGCTAGCGGGGGGGGCGCATGGGGGACCCAGTACTTC. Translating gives CASEASGGGAWGTQYF.

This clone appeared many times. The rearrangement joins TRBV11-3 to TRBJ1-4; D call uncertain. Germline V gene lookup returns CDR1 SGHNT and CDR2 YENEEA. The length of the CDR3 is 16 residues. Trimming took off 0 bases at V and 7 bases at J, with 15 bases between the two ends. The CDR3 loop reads CASSLEIRRLVEKLFF. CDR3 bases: TGTGCCAGCAGCTTAGAAATCCGCAGGCTGGTTGAAAAACTGTTTTTT.

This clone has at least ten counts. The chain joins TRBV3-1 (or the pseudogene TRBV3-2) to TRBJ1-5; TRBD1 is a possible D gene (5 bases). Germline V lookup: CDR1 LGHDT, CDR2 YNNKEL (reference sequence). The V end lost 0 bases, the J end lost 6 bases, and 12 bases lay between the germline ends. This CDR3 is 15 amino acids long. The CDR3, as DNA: TGTGCCAGCAGCCAAGATTCGAGGGGAGGTCAGCCCCAGCATTTT. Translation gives CASSQDSRGGQPQHF.

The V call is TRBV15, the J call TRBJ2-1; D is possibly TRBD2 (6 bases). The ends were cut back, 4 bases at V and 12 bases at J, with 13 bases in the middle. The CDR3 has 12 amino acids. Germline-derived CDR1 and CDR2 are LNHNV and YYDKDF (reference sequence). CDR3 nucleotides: TGTGCCACCAGCACTCGAAGCGGGTTGCAGTTCTTC. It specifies CATSTRSGLQFF.

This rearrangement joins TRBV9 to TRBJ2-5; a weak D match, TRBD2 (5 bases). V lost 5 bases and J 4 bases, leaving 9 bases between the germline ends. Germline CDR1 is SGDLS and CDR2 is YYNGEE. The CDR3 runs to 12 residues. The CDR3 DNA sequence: TGTGCCAGCAGGGGGAGCGGAGAGACCCAGTACTTC. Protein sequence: CASRGSGETQYF.

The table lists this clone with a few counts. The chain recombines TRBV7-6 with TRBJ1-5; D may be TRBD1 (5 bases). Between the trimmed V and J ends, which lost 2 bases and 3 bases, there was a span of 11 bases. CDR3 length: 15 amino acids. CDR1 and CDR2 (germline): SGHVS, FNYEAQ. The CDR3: CASSLQAGSNQPQHF. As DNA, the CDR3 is TGTGCCAGCAGCTTACAGGCAGGGTCCAATCAGCCCCAGCATTTT.

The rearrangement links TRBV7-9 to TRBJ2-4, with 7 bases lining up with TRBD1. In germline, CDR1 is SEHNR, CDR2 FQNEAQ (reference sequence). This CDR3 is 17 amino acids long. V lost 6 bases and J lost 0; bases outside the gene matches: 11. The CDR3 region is CASSKRQGVIAKNIQYF. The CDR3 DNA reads TGTGCCAGCAGTAAACGACAGGGAGTTATAGCCAAAAACATTCAGTACTTC.

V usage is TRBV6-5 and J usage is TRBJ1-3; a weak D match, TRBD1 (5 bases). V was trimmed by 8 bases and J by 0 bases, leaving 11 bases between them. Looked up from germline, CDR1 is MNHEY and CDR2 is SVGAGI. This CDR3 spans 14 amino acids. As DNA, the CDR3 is TGTGCCAGCTCAGGCGGGGGCTCTGGAAACACCATATATTTT. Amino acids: CASSGGGSGNTIYF.

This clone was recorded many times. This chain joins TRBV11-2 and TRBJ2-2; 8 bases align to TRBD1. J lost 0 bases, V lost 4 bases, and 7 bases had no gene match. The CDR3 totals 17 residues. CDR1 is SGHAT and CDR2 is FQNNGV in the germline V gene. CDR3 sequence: CASSSRDRSTNTGELFF. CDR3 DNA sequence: TGTGCCAGCAGCTCTCGGGACAGGTCGACGAACACCGGGGAGCTGTTTTTT.

The CDR3 DNA reads as TGTGCCAGTAGTACCTGGGGACAGTGGCTGGCTGGCTACACCTTC. Translating gives CASSTWGQWLAGYTF. This chain joins TRBV19 and TRBJ1-2; 7 bases fit TRBD1. The CDR3 sequence is 15 residues long. Germline trimming cut 4 bases from V and 7 bases from J; bases unmatched to any gene: 12. In germline, CDR1 is LNHDA, CDR2 SQIVND (reference sequence). Full variable domain (outside the CDR3, taken from reference TRBV19 and TRBJ1-2): DGGITQSPKYLFRKEGQNVTLSCEQNLNHDAMYWYRQDPGQGLRLIYYSQIVNDFQKGDIAEGYSVSREKKESFPLTVTSAQKNPTAFYLCASSTWGQWLAGYTFGSGTRLTVV.

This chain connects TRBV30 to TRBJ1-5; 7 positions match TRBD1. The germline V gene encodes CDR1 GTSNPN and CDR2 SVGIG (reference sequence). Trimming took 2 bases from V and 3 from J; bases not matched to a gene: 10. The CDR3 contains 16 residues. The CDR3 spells CAWSPTGAPYNQPQHF. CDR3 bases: TGTGCCTGGAGTCCAACAGGGGCCCCATACAATCAGCCCCAGCATTTT.

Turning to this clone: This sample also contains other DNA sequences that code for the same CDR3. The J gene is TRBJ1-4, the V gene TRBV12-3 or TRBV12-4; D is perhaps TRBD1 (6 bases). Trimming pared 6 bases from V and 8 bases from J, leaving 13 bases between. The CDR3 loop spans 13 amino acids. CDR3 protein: CASRTGTNEKLFF. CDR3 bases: TGTGCCAGCAGGACCGGGACAAACGAAAAACTGTTTTTT.

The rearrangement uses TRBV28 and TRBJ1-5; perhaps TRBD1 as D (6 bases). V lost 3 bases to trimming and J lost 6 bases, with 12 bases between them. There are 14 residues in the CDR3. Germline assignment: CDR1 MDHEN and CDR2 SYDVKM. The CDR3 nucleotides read TGTGCCAGCAGTTTCGGGACCAGGGGTCAGCCCCAGCATTTT. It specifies CASSFGTRGQPQHF.